This T cell receptor (delta chain) was sequenced for a study of human gamma delta and Vdelta1 T cells. Only a few counts were recorded for this clone. The antigen is not known. The CDR3 sequence is 18 residues long. Trimming at V came to 2 bases and at J to 2 bases, leaving 14 bases not matched to a gene. CDR1 and CDR2 (germline): TSWWSYY, QGS. TCRdb reapplied CATT to the PCR reads. Of around 13,000 delta-chain clones in the sample, roughly 50% were seen once. The TCR originated in a human donor in good health. The sample comprised Vdelta1 gamma-delta T cells from blood grown in culture (DOT cells). The chain carries TRDV1 and TRDJ1, with 7 bases identical to TRDD2. The CDR3 DNA reads as TGTGCTCTTGGGGAAAAGGACTTCCTAGGGGTTGGGACCGATAAACTCATCTTT. Amino acids: CALGEKDFLGVGTDKLIF.